The present T cell receptor beta chain was sequenced within a study of blood T cell repertoires in COVID-19. Study-wide background: Samples of COVID-19 (acute and convalescent) were obtained from the United States, Italy and Spain. PBMCs, B-cell-depleted T cells, or T cells provided the cDNA or gDNA that made up the material.

Participant-given clinical history determined each cohort assignment. Germline assignment: CDR1 MNHGY and CDR2 SVAAGI. The CDR3 totals 15 residues. Trimming took 5 bases from V and 2 from J, leaving 16 bases between them. Authors' methods: Scientists estimated how many nucleated cells there were by amplifying reference gene primers. The protocol was immunoSEQ multiplex PCR, while the TCRdb copy is restricted to in-frame clones and leaves out a portion. Clone size and V and J calls were adopted from that table, with D and trimming inferred from the DNA. The sample consists of roughly 500,000 clones, 88% of them appearing once.

Sequencing input: PBMCs or T cells enriched from blood (not recorded which). This chain joins TRBV6-9 and TRBJ2-7; D might be TRBD1 (5 bases). The source is a middle-aged woman who had recovered from COVID-19. CDR3 region: CASSHPRTRPYEQYF. CDR3 in DNA: TGTGCCAGCAGTCACCCACGGACAAGACCCTACGAGCAGTACTTC.